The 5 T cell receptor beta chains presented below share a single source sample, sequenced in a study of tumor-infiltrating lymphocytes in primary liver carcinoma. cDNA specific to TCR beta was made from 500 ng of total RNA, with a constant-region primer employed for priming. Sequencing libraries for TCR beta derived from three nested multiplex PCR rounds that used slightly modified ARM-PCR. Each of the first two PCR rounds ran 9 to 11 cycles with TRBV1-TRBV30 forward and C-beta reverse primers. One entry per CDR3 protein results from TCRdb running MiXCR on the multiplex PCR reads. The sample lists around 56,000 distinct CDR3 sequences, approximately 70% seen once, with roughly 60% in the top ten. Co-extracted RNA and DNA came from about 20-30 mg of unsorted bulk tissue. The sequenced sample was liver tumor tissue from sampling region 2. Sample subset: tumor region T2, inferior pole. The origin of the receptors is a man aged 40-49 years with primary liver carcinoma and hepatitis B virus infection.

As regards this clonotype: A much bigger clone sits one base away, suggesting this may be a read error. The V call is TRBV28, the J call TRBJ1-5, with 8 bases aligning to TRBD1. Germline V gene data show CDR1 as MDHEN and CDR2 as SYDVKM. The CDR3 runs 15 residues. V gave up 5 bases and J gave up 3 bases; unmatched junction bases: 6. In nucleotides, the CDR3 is TGTGCCAGCAGTCAGGGGGCGCATATCAATCAGCCCCAGCATTTT. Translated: CASSQGAHINQPQHF.

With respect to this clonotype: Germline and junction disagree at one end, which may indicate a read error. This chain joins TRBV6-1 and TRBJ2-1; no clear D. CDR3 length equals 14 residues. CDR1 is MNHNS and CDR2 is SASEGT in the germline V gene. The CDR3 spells CAKPIPLSYYEQFF. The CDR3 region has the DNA TGTGCCAAACCTATCCCGCTCTCCTACTATGAGCAGTTCTTC.

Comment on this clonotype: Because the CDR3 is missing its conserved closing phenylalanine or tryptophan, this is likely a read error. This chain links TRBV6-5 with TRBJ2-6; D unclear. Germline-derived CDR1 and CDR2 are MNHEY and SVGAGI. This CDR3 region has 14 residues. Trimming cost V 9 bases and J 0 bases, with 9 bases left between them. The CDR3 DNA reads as TGTGCCAGTAGTCAAGACTCTGGGGCCAACGTCCTGACTTAC. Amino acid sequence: CASSQDSGANVLTY.

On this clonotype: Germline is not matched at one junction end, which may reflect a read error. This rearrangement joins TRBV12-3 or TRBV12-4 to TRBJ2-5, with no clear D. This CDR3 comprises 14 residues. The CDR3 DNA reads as TGTGCCAACAGACGCCCCAGCACCCAAGAGACCCAGTGCTTC. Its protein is CANRRPSTQETQCF.

This CDR3 is CAGESGTGHAGELFF. CDR3 sequence (DNA): TGTGCCGGCGAATCCGGGACAGGGCACGCCGGGGAGCTGTTTTTT. The rearrangement links TRBV6-2 or TRBV6-3 to TRBJ2-2; 9 bases line up with TRBD1. Germline V lookup: CDR1 MNHEY, CDR2 SVGEGT. The CDR3 loop spans 15 amino acids. V shed 11 bases, J shed 6 bases, and the junction held 13 bases outside the gene matches.